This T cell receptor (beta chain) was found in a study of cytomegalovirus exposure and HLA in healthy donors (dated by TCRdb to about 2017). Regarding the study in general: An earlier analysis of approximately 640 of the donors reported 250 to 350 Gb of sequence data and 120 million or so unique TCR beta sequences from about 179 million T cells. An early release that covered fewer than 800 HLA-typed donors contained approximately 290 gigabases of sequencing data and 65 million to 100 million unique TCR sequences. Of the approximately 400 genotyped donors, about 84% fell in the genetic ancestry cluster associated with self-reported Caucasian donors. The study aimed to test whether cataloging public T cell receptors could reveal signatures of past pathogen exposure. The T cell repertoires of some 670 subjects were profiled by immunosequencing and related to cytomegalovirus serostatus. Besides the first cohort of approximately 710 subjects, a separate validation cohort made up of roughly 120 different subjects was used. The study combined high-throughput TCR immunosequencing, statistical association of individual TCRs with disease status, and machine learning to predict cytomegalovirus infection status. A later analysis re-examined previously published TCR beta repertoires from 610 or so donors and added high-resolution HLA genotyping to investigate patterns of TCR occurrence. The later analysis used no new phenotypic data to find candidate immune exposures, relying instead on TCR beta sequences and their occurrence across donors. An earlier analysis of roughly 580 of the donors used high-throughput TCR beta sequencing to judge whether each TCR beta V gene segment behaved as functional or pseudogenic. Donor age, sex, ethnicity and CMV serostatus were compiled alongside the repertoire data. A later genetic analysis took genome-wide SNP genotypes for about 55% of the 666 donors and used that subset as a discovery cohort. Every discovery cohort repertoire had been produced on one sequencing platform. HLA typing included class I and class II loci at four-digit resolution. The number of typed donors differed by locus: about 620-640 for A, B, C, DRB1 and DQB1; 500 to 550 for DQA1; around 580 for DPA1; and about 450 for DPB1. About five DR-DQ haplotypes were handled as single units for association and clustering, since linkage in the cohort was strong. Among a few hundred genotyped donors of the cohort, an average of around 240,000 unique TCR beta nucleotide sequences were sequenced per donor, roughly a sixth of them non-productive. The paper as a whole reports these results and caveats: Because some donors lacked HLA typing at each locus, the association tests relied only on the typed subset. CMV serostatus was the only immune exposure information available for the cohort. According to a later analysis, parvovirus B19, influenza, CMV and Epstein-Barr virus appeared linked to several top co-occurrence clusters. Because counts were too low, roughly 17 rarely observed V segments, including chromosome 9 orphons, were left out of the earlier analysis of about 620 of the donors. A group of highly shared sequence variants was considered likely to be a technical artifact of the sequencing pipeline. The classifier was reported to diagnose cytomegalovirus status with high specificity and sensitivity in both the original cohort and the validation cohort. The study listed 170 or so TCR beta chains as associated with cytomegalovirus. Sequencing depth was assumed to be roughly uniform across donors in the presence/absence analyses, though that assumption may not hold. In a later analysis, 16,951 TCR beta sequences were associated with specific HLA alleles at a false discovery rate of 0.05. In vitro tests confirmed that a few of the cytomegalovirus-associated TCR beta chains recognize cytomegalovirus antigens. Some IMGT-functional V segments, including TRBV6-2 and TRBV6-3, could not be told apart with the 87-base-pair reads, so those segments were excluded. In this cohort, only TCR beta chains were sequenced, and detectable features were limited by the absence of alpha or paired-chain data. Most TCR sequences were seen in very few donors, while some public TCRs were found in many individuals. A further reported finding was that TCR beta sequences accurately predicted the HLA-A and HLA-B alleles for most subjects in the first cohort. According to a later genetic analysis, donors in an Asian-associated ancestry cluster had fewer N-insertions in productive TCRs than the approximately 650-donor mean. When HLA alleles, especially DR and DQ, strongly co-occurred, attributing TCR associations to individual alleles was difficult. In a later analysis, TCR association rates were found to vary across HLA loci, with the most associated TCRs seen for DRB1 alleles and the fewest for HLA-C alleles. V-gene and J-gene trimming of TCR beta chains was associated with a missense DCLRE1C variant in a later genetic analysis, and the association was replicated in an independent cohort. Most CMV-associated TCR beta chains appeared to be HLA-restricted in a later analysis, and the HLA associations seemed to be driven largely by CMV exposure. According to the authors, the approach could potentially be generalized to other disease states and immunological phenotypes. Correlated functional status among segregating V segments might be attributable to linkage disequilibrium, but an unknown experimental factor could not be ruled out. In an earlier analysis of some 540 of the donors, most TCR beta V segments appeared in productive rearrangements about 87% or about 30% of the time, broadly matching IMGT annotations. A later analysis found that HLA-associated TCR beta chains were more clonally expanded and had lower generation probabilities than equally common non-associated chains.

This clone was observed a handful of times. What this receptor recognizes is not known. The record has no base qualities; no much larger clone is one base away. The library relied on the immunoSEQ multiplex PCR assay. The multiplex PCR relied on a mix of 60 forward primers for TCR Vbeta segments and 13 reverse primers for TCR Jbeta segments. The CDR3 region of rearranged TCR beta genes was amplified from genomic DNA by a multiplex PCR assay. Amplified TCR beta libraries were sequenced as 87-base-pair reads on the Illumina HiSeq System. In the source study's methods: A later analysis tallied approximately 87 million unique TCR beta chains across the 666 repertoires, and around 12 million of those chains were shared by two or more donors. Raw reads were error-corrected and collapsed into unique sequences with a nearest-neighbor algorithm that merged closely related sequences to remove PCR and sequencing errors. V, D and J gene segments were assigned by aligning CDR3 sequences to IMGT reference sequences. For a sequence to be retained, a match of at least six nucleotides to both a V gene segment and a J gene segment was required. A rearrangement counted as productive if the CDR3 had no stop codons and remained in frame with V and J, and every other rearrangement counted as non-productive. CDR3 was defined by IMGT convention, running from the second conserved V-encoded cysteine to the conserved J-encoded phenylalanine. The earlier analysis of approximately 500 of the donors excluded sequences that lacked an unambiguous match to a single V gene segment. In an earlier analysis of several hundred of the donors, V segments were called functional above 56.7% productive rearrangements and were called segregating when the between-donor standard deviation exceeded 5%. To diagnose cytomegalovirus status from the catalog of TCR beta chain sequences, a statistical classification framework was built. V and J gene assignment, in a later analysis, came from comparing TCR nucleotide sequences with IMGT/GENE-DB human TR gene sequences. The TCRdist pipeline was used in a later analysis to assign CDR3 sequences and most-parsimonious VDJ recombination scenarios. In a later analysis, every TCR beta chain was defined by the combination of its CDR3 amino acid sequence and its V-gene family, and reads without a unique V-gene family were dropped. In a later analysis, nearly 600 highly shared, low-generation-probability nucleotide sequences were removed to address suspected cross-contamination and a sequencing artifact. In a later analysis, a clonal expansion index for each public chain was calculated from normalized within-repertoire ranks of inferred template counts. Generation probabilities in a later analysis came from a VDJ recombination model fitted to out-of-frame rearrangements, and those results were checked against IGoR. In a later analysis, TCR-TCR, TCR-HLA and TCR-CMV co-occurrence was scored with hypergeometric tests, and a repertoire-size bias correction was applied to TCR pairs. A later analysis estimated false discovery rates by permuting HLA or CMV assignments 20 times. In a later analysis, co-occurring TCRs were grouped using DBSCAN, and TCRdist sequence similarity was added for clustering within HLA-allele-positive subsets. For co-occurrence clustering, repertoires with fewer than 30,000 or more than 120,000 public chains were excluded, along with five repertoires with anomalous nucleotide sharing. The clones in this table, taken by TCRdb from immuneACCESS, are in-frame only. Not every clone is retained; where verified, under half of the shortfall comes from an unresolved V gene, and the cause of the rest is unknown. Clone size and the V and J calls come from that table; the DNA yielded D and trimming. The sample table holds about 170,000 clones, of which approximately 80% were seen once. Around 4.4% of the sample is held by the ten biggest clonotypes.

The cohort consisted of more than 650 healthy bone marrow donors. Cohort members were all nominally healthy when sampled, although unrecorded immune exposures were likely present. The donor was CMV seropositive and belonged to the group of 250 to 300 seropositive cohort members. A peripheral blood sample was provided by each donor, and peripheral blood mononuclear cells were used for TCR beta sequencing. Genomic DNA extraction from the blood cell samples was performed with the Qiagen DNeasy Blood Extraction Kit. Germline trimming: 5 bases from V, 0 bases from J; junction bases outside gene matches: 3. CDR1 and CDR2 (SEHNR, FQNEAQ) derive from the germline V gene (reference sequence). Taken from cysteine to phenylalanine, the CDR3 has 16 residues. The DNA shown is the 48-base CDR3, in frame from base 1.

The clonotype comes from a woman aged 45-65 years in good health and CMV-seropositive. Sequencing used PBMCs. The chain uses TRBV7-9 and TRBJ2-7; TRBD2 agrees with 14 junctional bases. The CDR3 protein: CASSRLAGGNSYEQYF. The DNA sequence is TGTGCCAGCAGCCGACTAGCGGGAGGGAACTCCTACGAGCAGTACTTC.